The next 10 T cell receptor beta chains were all read from a single sample in a study of regulatory T cells in long-lasting Graves disease. The time point denotes: newly diagnosed GD, antithyroid drugs for less than 3 months. RNA extracted from PBMCs served as the sequencing template. HTBI primers from iRepertoire and Arm-PCR of CDR3 regions yielded the TCR beta libraries. TCRdb fed the multiplex PCR reads into MiXCR, producing one record per CDR3 protein. The sample has some 410,000 distinct CDR3 sequences, roughly 15% seen once. These same data were also listed under a study on T cells in Graves' hyperthyroidism and ophthalmopathy.

The source material was peripheral blood mononuclear cells (PBMCs), sampled at new diagnosis, from a patient treated with antithyroid drugs. These receptors were obtained from a woman in her twenties or thirties with Graves disease.

J is TRBJ2-5 and V is TRBV29-1; D gene uncertain. V lost 7 bases to trimming and J lost 2 bases, with 14 bases between them. There are 13 residues in the CDR3. Germline CDR1 SQVTM, CDR2 ANQGSEA. The CDR3 here is CSALGMEQETQYF. In DNA form, the CDR3 reads TGCAGCGCATTAGGGATGGAACAAGAGACCCAGTACTTC.

There are many counts of this clonotype. This sequence joins TRBV5-1 and TRBJ2-6; 7 nucleotides align to TRBD1. The length of the CDR3 is 13 residues. With 2 bases clipped from V and 13 bases from J, the junction kept 6 bases outside the gene matches. CDR1 and CDR2 from the germline V gene are SGHRS and YFSETQ. Here the CDR3 DNA reads TGCGCCAGCAGCTTCCAACAGGGGCCAGTCCTGACTTTC. It codes for CASSFQQGPVLTF.

This clonotype occurred many times. J is TRBJ1-5 and V is TRBV2; D unclear. Trimming stripped 3 bases from V and 0 bases from J, with 3 bases between. This CDR3 comprises 13 residues. Germline CDR1 and CDR2: SNHLY and FYNNEI. The CDR3 coding sequence is TGTGCCAGCAGTGACGATAGCAATCAGCCCCAGCATTTT. Its translation: CASSDDSNQPQHF.

This clonotype was seen a single time. A much larger clone differs by one base, so this may be a read error. The chain recombines TRBV6-5 with TRBJ2-3; the D gene is possibly TRBD2 (6 bases). The J call may be incorrect, as the DNA end agrees better with TRBJ2-1. The CDR3 spans 16 residues. Germline-derived CDR1 and CDR2 are MNHEY and SVGAGI. As DNA, the CDR3 is TGTGCCAGCAGTTACTCTTCCGCGGCGGGGTCCTACGAGCAGTTCTTC. Protein sequence: CASSYSSAAGSYEQFF.

This clonotype occurred a few times. V usage is TRBV7-3 and J usage is TRBJ1-4, with D uncertain. Germline CDR1 and CDR2: SGHTA and FQGTGA. Trimming pared 3 bases from V and 5 bases from J, leaving 7 bases between. The CDR3 extends over 13 amino acids. CDR3 region: CASSLNPNEKLFF. The CDR3 nucleotides are TGTGCCAGCAGCTTGAACCCGAATGAAAAACTGTTTTTT.

This clonotype came up many times. The chain couples TRBV20-1 to TRBJ2-1; TRBD2 matches at 14 bases. Trimming at V came to 6 bases and at J to 0 bases, leaving 10 bases not matched to a gene. Germline V CDR1 and CDR2: DFQATT, SNEGSKA (reference sequence). CDR3 length: 18 residues. This CDR3 reads CSARGGTSGSPSYNEQFF. The CDR3 DNA reads as TGCAGTGCCCGCGGCGGGACTAGCGGGAGCCCCTCCTACAATGAGCAGTTCTTC.

This clonotype was seen repeatedly, ten times or more. This chain connects TRBV2 to TRBJ2-5; 7 nucleotides line up with TRBD2. The CDR3 has 14 amino acids. V lost 6 bases and J lost 3; bases outside the gene matches: 7. The V gene's germline CDR1 is SNHLY and CDR2 FYNNEI. The CDR3 sequence is CASSASGTKETQYF. The CDR3 region has the DNA TGTGCCAGCAGCGCATCCGGGACTAAAGAGACCCAGTACTTC.

This clonotype was detected ten times or more. The chain carries TRBV28 and TRBJ1-5; tentatively, D is TRBD1 (5 bases). V was cut by 6 bases and J by 6 bases, with 12 bases left in between. Germline assignment: CDR1 MDHEN and CDR2 SYDVKM. This CDR3 has 13 amino acids. The CDR3 loop is CASSKIGVQPQHF. The DNA for the CDR3 is TGTGCCAGCAGCAAAATAGGGGTTCAGCCCCAGCATTTT.

At least ten counts were recorded for this clonotype. This chain joins TRBV7-9 and TRBJ2-5; D uncertain. This CDR3 has 15 amino acids. Trimming removed 0 bases from V and 4 bases from J, with 12 bases in between. In germline, CDR1 is SEHNR, CDR2 FQNEAQ (reference sequence). The CDR3 sequence: CASSLAALWVETQYF. CDR3 bases: TGTGCCAGCAGCTTAGCGGCTCTCTGGGTAGAGACCCAGTACTTC.

This clonotype was counted between two and nine times. The chain employs TRBV9 and TRBJ1-1; 11 nucleotides agree with TRBD1. CDR1 SGDLS and CDR2 YYNGEE come from the germline V gene. The V gene end was trimmed by 3 bases and the J gene end by 5 bases; junction bases not matched to a gene: 3. The CDR3 is made up of 14 amino acids. This chain's CDR3 is CASSADRGLTEAFF. CDR3 DNA: TGTGCCAGCAGCGCGGACAGGGGGCTGACTGAAGCTTTCTTT.